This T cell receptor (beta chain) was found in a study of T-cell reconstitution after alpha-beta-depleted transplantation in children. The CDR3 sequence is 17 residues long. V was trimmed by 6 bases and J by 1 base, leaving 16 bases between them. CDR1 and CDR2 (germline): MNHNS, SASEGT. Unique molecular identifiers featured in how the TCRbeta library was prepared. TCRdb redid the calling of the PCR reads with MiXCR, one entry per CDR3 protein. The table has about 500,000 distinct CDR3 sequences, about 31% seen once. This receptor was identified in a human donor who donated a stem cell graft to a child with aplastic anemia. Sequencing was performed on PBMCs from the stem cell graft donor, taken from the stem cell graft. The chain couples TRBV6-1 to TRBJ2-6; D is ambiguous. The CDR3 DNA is TGTGCCAGCAGCCCAAGGGTCTATTCATCTGGGGCCAACGTCCTGACTTTC. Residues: CASSPRVYSSGANVLTF.